What follows is one T cell receptor beta chain and its context. This clone came up many times. No cognate antigen has been identified for it. The read ends 3 residues early relative to the CDR3; the germline J gene fills the gap. Diagnosis of CVID followed standard criteria, namely serum IgG, IgA and/or IgM below the normal range together with specific antibody deficiency. The CVID group comprised around 44 subjects, approximately 15 female and approximately 30 male, aged roughly 9 to 70 years with a mean age of roughly 43. Predominantly Caucasian heritage was noted among both the CVID patients and the healthy controls. Replacement immunoglobulin therapy had been administered to all CVID subjects for at least one year at the time of study participation. No CVID subject was ill or taking immunomodulatory or immunosuppressive medication when blood was collected. From each donor, roughly 4.5 to 8.5 ml of heparinized peripheral whole blood was collected. Genomic DNA from adults with common variable immune deficiency (CVID) and from healthy adult controls was used for sequencing of TCRbeta CDR3 repertoires. Diluted blood was density-centrifuged over Hypaque 1077 or Ficoll-Paque to isolate peripheral blood mononuclear cells. Genomic DNA was obtained from unsorted mononuclear cells through either Qiagen column purification or a centrifugation-based method.

The CDR3 measures 17 amino acids from cysteine to phenylalanine. The 42 bases shown cover part of the CDR3, and their frame starts at base 1. The germline V gene yields ENHRY for CDR1 and SYGVKD for CDR2. Germline trimming amounts to 4 bases on V and 4 bases on J, with 11 as the count of junction bases outside the gene matches. For sequencing input, CVID and control samples contributed equivalent amounts of genomic DNA. For every sample, a 60 bp segment covering the rearranged TCRbeta CDR3 region was amplified and then sequenced. The immunoSEQ assay, a bias-corrected multiplex PCR combined with high-throughput sequencing, was used for TCRbeta amplification. The source study handled its data this way. Every unique nucleotide sequence was considered a clone and was annotated with V, D and J genes, copy number and frequency. Sequences were labeled productive if in frame, and non-productive if out of frame or containing stop codons. Clonality was calculated from Shannon's entropy as previously described. Mean CDR3 Kyte-Doolittle hydropathy was derived from the predicted amino acid sequences of productive clones. Scaled V gene usage was hierarchically clustered using Manhattan distance and complete linkage with the R hclust function. To assess clone sharing by CDR3 amino acid sequence, 12 repertoires per group were resampled over 100 rounds. The repertoires were searched for approximately 73 published EBV-specific and roughly 240 published CMV-specific TCRbeta sequences. After two CVID samples that produced fewer than 10,000 sequences were dropped from the analysis, 42 CVID repertoires remained. TCRdb took this table from immuneACCESS and kept in-frame rearrangements with V and J called. Such tables lack part of the clones; where checked against another copy, unresolved V genes explain under half of the gap, and the rest is unexplained. V, J and clone size are those of that table, while D and trimming were read from the DNA. This sample holds about 34,000 clones in total, without any singletons. Under 30% of the sample comes from the top ten.

This entry is derived from a study of T cell clonality in common variable immunodeficiency (dated by TCRdb to the mid-2010s). Here is what the overall study found, with its caveats: Compared with healthy controls, CVID subjects showed increased TCRbeta clonality (t-test p = 0.018), a feature most characteristic of about a third of subjects. CVID subjects shared fewer TCRbeta clones with each other than healthy controls did (p < 0.0001). Despite equal DNA input, controls averaged approximately 74,000 unique sequences per sample versus about 30,000 in CVID samples. Correlations of repertoire features with clinical complications were constrained by heterogeneity among patients within the CVID cohort. It was noted by the authors that sequencing of the repertoires of T cell subpopulations would be needed to clarify the cause of the increased clonality in CVID. Fewer deletions and N-nucleotide insertions were reportedly observed in CVID TCRbeta sequences, and highly modified clones with 13 or more V deletions were reportedly absent from CVID TCRbeta sequences.

The clonotype comes from a human donor with common variable immunodeficiency. Sequenced sample: peripheral blood mononuclear cells. The chain uses TRBV10-3 and TRBJ2-3; 10 middle bases align to TRBD2. This receptor has the CDR3 CAISAPRASGSADTQYF. The sequenced part of the CDR3 DNA is TGTGCCATCAGTGCCCCGAGGGCTAGCGGGAGCGCAGATACG.